What follows are 4 T cell receptor beta chains derived from one specimen sequenced in a study of blood T cell repertoires in COVID-19. This table comes from immunoSEQ multiplex PCR, and its TCRdb copy is limited to in-frame clones, with some not included. The table shows 200,000 to 300,000 clones, with approximately 88% occurring only once. Sample: PBMCs or T cells enriched from blood (not recorded which). The receptor source for this set is a woman between 35 and 50 years old with acute COVID-19.

This clone appeared once. The chain combines TRBV7-9 with TRBJ1-1; the match to TRBD1 covers 9 bases. This CDR3 has 13 residues. J gave up 4 bases and V 6 bases, and 3 bases lay outside the gene matches. CDR1 SEHNR and CDR2 FQNEAQ come from the germline V gene (reference sequence). The CDR3 spells CASRGQGVTEAFF. The CDR3 DNA follows: TGTGCCAGCAGGGGACAGGGAGTCACTGAAGCTTTCTTT.

V is TRBV6-5 and J is TRBJ1-1; 8 positions agree with TRBD1. Germline lookup yields CDR1 MNHEY and CDR2 SVGAGI. The CDR3 has 13 residues. Unmatched junction bases numbered 4, after V lost 5 bases and J lost 5 bases. The CDR3 nucleotides are TGTGCCAGCAGTATGAGACAGGGGACTGAAGCTTTCTTT. Translation: CASSMRQGTEAFF.

The chain has TRBV5-1 and TRBJ1-1; 8 bases match TRBD1. The CDR3 loop spans 17 amino acids. V was pared by 0 bases and J by 5 bases, with 12 bases of the junction left unmatched. Germline V CDR1 and CDR2: SGHRS, YFSETQ. The CDR3 DNA sequence: TGCGCCAGCAGCTTGGCACCACCCTGGACAGGGAGGACTGAAGCTTTCTTT. Residues: CASSLAPPWTGRTEAFF.

The J gene is TRBJ1-5, the V gene TRBV19; TRBD1 might be the D (6 bases). V was clipped by 7 bases and J by 6 bases, with 16 bases between them. The CDR3 runs 14 residues. Germline V CDR1 and CDR2: LNHDA, SQIVND (reference sequence). CDR3 sequence (DNA): TGTGCCAGTAACGCGCAGGGGTTGCGTCAGCCCCAGCATTTT. Its translation is CASNAQGLRQPQHF.